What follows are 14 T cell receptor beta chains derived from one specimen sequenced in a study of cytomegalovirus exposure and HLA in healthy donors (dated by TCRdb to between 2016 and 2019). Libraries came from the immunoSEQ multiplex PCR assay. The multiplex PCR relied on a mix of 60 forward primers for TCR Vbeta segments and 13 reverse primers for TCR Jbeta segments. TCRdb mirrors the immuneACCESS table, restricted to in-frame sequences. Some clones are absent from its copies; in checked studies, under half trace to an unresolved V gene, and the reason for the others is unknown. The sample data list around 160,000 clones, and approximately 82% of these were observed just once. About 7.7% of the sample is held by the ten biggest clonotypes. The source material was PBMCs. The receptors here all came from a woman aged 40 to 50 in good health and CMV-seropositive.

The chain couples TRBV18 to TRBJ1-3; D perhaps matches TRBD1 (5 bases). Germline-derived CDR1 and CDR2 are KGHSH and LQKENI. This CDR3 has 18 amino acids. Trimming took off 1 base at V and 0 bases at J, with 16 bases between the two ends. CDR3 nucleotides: TGTGCCAGCTCACCACTGACACCAGGGAAGTCCTCTGGAAACACCATATATTTT. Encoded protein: CASSPLTPGKSSGNTIYF.

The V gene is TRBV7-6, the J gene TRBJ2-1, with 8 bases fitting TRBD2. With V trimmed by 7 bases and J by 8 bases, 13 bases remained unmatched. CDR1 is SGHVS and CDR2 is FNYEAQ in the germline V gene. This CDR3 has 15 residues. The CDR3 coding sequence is TGTGCCAGCATCCCCGGGGGACTAGTGGGCGATGAGCAGTTCTTC. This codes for CASIPGGLVGDEQFF.

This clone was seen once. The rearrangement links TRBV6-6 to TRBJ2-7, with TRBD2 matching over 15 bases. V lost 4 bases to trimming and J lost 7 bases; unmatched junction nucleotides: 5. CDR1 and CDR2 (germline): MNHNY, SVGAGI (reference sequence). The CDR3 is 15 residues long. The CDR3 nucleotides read TGTGCCAGCAGTTGGACTAGCGGGAGGGTCCGGGAGCAGTACTTC. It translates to CASSWTSGRVREQYF.

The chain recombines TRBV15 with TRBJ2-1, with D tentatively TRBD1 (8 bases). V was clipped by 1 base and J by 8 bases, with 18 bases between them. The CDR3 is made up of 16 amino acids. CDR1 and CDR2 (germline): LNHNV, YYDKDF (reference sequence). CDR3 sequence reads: CATSRGTQGGLDEQFF. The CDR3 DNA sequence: TGTGCCACCAGCAGAGGTACACAGGGGGGGCTGGATGAGCAGTTCTTC.

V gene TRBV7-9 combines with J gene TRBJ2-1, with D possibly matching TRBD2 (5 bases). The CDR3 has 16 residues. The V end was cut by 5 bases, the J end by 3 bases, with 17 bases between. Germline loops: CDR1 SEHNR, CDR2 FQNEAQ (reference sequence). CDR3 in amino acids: CASSQPSSPGYNEQFF. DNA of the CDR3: TGTGCCAGCAGCCAACCTAGCTCGCCTGGCTACAATGAGCAGTTCTTC.

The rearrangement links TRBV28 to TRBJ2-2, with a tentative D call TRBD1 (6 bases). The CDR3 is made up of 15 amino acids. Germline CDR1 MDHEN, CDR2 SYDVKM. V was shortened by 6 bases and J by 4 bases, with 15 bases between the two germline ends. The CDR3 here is CASRSGVRGTGELFF. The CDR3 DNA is TGTGCCAGCAGGTCAGGGGTCCGTGGCACCGGGGAGCTGTTTTTT. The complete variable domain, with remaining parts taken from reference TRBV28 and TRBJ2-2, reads DVKVTQSSRYLVKRTGEKVFLECVQDMDHENMFWYRQDPGLGLRLIYFSYDVKMKEKGDIPEGYSVSREKKERFSLILESASTNQTSMYLCASRSGVRGTGELFFGEGSRLTVL.

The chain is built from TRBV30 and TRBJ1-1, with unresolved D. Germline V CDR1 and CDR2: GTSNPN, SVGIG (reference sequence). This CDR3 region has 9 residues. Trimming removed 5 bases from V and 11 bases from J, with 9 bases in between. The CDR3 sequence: CAWGSPAFF. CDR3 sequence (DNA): TGTGCCTGGGGCTCCCCGGCTTTCTTT.

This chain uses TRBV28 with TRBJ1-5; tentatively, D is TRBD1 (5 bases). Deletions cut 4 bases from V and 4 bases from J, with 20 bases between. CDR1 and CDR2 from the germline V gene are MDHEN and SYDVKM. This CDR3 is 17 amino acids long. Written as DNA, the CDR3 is TGTGCCAGCAGTTCCTTTCAGGGTAAGGGGAAAAATCAGCCCCAGCATTTT. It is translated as CASSSFQGKGKNQPQHF. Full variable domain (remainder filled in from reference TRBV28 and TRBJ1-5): DVKVTQSSRYLVKRTGEKVFLECVQDMDHENMFWYRQDPGLGLRLIYFSYDVKMKEKGDIPEGYSVSREKKERFSLILESASTNQTSMYLCASSSFQGKGKNQPQHFGDGTRLSIL.

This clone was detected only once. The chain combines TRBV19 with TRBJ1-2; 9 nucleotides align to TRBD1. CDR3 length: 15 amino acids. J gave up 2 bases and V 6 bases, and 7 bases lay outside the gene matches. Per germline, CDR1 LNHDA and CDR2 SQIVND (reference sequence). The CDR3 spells CASRAGTGTNYGYTF. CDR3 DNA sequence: TGTGCCAGTAGGGCCGGGACAGGGACGAACTATGGCTACACCTTC.

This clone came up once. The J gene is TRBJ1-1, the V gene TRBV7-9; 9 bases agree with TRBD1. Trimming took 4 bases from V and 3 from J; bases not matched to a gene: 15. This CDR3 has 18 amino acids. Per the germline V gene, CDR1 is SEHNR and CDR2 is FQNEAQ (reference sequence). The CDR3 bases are TGTGCCAGCAGCTACCTAGGATTTGGGAGACAGGGGGACACTGAAGCTTTCTTT. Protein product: CASSYLGFGRQGDTEAFF.

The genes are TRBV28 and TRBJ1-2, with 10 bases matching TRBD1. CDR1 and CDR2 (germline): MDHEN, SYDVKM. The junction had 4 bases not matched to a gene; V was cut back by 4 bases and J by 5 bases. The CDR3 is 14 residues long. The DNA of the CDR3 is TGTGCCAGCAGTTCCGGGACAGGGGTATATGGCTACACCTTC. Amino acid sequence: CASSSGTGVYGYTF.

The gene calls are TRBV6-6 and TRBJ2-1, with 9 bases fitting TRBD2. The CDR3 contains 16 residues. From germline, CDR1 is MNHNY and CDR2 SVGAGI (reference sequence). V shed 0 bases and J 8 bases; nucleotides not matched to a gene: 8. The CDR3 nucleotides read TGTGCCAGCAGTTACTCCCCCCCTAGCGGGAATGATGAGCAGTTCTTC. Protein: CASSYSPPSGNDEQFF.

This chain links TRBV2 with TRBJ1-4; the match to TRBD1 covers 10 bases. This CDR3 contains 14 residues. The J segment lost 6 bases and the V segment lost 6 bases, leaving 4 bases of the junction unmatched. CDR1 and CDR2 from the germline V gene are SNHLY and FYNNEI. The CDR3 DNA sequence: TGTGCCAGCAGAAGGGACAGGGGAGATGAAAAACTGTTTTTT. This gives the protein CASRRDRGDEKLFF.

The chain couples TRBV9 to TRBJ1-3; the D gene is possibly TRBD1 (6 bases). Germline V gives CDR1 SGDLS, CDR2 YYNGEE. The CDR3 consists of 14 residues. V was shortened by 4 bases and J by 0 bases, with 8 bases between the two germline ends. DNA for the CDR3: TGTGCCAGCAGCCAGGACAGCTCTGGAAACACCATATATTTT. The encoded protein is CASSQDSSGNTIYF.